Each of the 7 T cell receptor beta chains below was sequenced from the same sample in a study of blood T cell repertoires in COVID-19. Libraries were prepared by immunoSEQ multiplex PCR; TCRdb keeps only in-frame clonotypes and omits some of them. The sample yields about 270,000 clones, approximately 87% seen once. The sequencing sample was made of peripheral blood. These receptors were taken from a woman in her twenties or thirties with COVID-19, enrolled during active disease.

V gene TRBV5-4 combines with J gene TRBJ2-5, with 11 positions matching TRBD2. V was pared by 2 bases and J by 4 bases, with 7 bases of the junction left unmatched. CDR3 length equals 16 residues. Germline CDR1 and CDR2: SGHNT and YYREEE (reference sequence). CDR3 DNA: TGTGCCAGCAGCTTCACTAGCGGGGGCCGGGGAGAGACCCAGTACTTC. This translates into CASSFTSGGRGETQYF.

The V call is TRBV5-1, the J call TRBJ2-6; weak D call: TRBD1 (6 bases). The CDR3 loop spans 16 amino acids. Trimming stripped 3 bases from V and 0 bases from J, with 10 bases between. Germline CDR1 is SGHRS and CDR2 is YFSETQ. The CDR3 bases are TGCGCCAGCAGCTCTCAGGGGACCTCTGGGGCCAACGTCCTGACTTTC. It codes for CASSSQGTSGANVLTF.

V gene TRBV11-2 combines with J gene TRBJ2-4, with TRBD1 matching 7 bases. Per the germline V gene, CDR1 is SGHAT and CDR2 is FQNNGV. The CDR3 length is 17 residues. Trimming took 5 bases from V and 0 from J; bases not matched to a gene: 10. The CDR3 nucleotides read TGTGCCAGCAGCCCCAAGACAGGGCAATTAGCCAAAAACATTCAGTACTTC. Its protein product is CASSPKTGQLAKNIQYF.

V is TRBV7-6 and J is TRBJ1-3; TRBD1 is a possible D gene (6 bases). The CDR3 is 16 residues long. CDR1 and CDR2 from the germline V gene are SGHVS and FNYEAQ. The V end was cut by 6 bases, the J end by 0 bases, with 15 bases between. CDR3 nucleotides: TGTGCCAGCAGACCTTCAACAGGGACCTCTGGAAACACCATATATTTT. Translating gives CASRPSTGTSGNTIYF.

The V gene is TRBV2, the J gene TRBJ2-7; TRBD2 matches 7 bases. This CDR3 is built from 13 residues. The germline gives CDR1 SNHLY, CDR2 FYNNEI. The CDR3 nucleotides are TGTGCTGAGGAGGGACTATCGGCTGGCGAGCAGTACTTC. It codes for CAEEGLSAGEQYF.

The genes are TRBV13 and TRBJ1-1; tentative D call: TRBD1 (5 bases). This CDR3 region has 16 residues. Germline assignment: CDR1 PRHDT and CDR2 FYEKMQ (reference sequence). The V gene lost 5 bases and the J gene lost 0 bases, with 16 bases spanning the gap. The CDR3 sequence is CASSLIPTDMNTEAFF. The CDR3 DNA sequence: TGTGCCAGCAGCCTCATCCCGACAGACATGAACACTGAAGCTTTCTTT.

The J gene is TRBJ2-7, the V gene TRBV7-8; possible D gene TRBD2, 5 bases. CDR1 SGHVS and CDR2 FQNEAQ come from the germline V gene. V was trimmed by 0 bases and J by 7 bases, leaving 28 bases between them. The CDR3 loop spans 19 amino acids. CDR3 protein: CASSLAERTALTYLREQYF. The CDR3 DNA sequence: TGTGCCAGCAGCTTAGCGGAAAGGACTGCCCTAACCTATCTACGTGAGCAGTACTTC.